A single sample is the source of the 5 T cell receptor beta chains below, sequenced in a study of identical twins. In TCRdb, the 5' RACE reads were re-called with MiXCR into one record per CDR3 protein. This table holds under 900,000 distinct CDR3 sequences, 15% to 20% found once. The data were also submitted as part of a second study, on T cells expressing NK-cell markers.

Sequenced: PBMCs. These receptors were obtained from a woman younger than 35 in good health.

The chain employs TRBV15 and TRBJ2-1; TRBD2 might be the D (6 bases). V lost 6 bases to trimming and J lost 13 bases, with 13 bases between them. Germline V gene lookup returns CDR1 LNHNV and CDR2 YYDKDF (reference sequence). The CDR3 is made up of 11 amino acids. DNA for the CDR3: TGTGCCACCAGGGGCGGGATTACACAGTTCTTC. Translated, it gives CATRGGITQFF.

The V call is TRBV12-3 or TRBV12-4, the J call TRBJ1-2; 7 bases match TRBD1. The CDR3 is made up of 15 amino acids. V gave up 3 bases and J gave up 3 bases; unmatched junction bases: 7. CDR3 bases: TGTGCCAGCAGTTTCCACAGGGGAGGGGACTATGGCTACACCTTC. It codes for CASSFHRGGDYGYTF.

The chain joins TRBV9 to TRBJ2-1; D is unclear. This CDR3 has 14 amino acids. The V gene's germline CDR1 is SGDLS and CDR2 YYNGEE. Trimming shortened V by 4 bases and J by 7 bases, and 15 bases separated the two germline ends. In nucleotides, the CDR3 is TGTGCCAGCAGCCCCAAGGGTAGAGTAAATGAGCAGTTCTTC. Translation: CASSPKGRVNEQFF.

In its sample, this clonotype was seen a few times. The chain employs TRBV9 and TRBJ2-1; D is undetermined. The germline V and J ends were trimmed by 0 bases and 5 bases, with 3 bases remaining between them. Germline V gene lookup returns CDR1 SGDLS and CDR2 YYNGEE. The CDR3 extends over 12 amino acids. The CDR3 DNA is TGTGCCAGCAGCGTAGACGACAATGAGCAGTTCTTC. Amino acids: CASSVDDNEQFF.

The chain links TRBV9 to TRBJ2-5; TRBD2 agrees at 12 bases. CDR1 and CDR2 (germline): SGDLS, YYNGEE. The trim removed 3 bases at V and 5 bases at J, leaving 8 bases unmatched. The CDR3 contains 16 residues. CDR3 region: CASSAAPLAGGETQYF. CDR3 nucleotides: TGTGCCAGCAGCGCCGCCCCTCTAGCGGGAGGGGAGACCCAGTACTTC. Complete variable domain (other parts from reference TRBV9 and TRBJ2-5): DSGVTQTPKHLITATGQRVTLRCSPRSGDLSVYWYQQSLDQGLQFLIQYYNGEERAKGNILERFSAQQFPDLHSELNLSSLELGDSALYFCASSAAPLAGGETQYFGPGTRLLVL.